Listed here are 30 T cell receptor beta chains from one sample, sequenced in a study of T cells in Graves' hyperthyroidism and ophthalmopathy. Amplified TCR beta CDR3 regions came from RNA transcripts. In the first-round RT-PCR of the TCR CDR3, the HTBI primer set was used. TCRdb processed the multiplex PCR reads anew with MiXCR; each CDR3 protein has one entry. The repertoire holds 400,000 to 500,000 distinct CDR3 sequences, with roughly 13% as singletons. The sample comprised blood. The receptors were gathered from a woman aged 18-35 years with Graves' hyperthyroidism.

This clonotype was recorded at least ten times. J is TRBJ1-1 and V is TRBV5-1; D gene uncertain. This CDR3 is built from 12 residues. CDR1 and CDR2 from the germline V gene are SGHRS and YFSETQ. V shed 5 bases and J shed 2 bases, with 7 bases lying between them. The CDR3 loop is CASRRSNTEAFF. CDR3 bases: TGCGCCAGCAGACGCAGTAACACTGAAGCTTTCTTT.

The chain is built from TRBV5-1 and TRBJ2-7; D gene ambiguous. Per the germline V gene, CDR1 is SGHRS and CDR2 is YFSETQ. Trimming removed 7 bases from V and 1 base from J, with 9 bases in between. CDR3 length: 12 amino acids. The CDR3 spells CASGAGSYEQYF. For the CDR3, the DNA is TGCGCCAGCGGAGCCGGGTCCTACGAGCAGTACTTC.

This clonotype was found many times. This chain connects TRBV18 to TRBJ1-5; no definite D call. Trimming removed 5 bases at V and 0 bases at J, with 17 bases between. The germline V gene has CDR1 KGHSH and CDR2 LQKENI. The length of the CDR3 is 17 residues. CDR3 amino acids: CASSDGRDPYSNQPQHF. The CDR3 DNA is TGTGCCAGCTCAGATGGAAGAGACCCTTATAGCAATCAGCCCCAGCATTTT.

This clonotype was counted a few times. V gene TRBV24-1 combines with J gene TRBJ2-2, with D possibly being TRBD2 (5 bases). The CDR3 runs to 13 residues. Germline CDR1 and CDR2: KGHDR and SFDVKD. The V gene lost 10 bases and the J gene lost 3 bases, with 11 bases spanning the gap. CDR3 protein: CATRATHTGELFF. CDR3 nucleotides: TGTGCCACGAGGGCTACGCACACCGGGGAGCTGTTTTTT.

This clonotype was seen at least ten times. The V gene is TRBV5-1, the J gene TRBJ2-3, with 8 bases fitting TRBD1. V shed 1 base, J shed 0 bases, and the junction held 4 bases outside the gene matches. From germline, CDR1 is SGHRS and CDR2 YFSETQ. This CDR3 comprises 16 residues. The CDR3 DNA reads as TGCGCCAGCAGCTTGCGGGGACAGGAAAGCACAGATACGCAGTATTTT. Its protein product is CASSLRGQESTDTQYF. The variable domain in full, with the rest retrieved from reference TRBV5-1 and TRBJ2-3, is KAGVTQTPRYLIKTRGQQVTLSCSPISGHRSVSWYQQTPGQGLQFLFEYFSETQRNKGNFPGRFSGRQFSNSRSEMNVSTLELGDSALYLCASSLRGQESTDTQYFGPGTRLTVL.

This clonotype was counted ten times or more. The chain carries TRBV6-1 and TRBJ1-2; D is perhaps TRBD1 (6 bases). Germline V gives CDR1 MNHNS, CDR2 SASEGT. The CDR3 covers 13 residues. Trimming removed 6 bases at V and 10 bases at J, with 18 bases between. The CDR3, as DNA: TGTGCCAGCAGCCTCCCGGACAGATCCTACTACACCTTC. Translating it yields CASSLPDRSYYTF.

This clonotype was detected a few times. V gene TRBV30 combines with J gene TRBJ1-1, with D perhaps TRBD1 (6 bases). The V end was cut by 5 bases, the J end by 0 bases, with 7 bases between. Germline CDR1 is GTSNPN and CDR2 is SVGIG (reference sequence). This CDR3 comprises 12 residues. CDR3 amino acids: CAWDRLNTEAFF. DNA of the CDR3: TGTGCCTGGGACAGGCTGAACACTGAAGCTTTCTTT.

This clonotype was seen only once. CDR3 bases: TGTGCCAGCAGCCAAGCAGGGACAGGGGGACGTAATGAAAAACTGTTTTTT. It encodes CASSQAGTGGRNEKLFF. This sequence joins TRBV3-1 and TRBJ1-4; TRBD1 agrees at 11 bases. CDR1 and CDR2 from the germline V gene are LGHDT and YNNKEL (reference sequence). CDR3 length: 17 residues. V gave up 1 base and J gave up 4 bases; unmatched junction bases: 5.

This clonotype has ten or more counts. The chain carries TRBV30 and TRBJ2-1, with 9 nucleotides matching TRBD2. Germline CDR1 reads GTSNPN; CDR2 reads SVGIG (reference sequence). V shed 8 bases, J shed 1 base, and the junction held 9 bases outside the gene matches. The CDR3 loop spans 15 amino acids. The CDR3, as DNA: TGTGCCCGCCAGACTAGCGGACTATCCTACAATGAGCAGTTCTTC. It specifies CARQTSGLSYNEQFF.

Only a few counts were recorded for this clonotype. The rearrangement joins TRBV29-1 to TRBJ2-4; D remains unclear. The CDR3 runs to 14 residues. V lost 5 bases and J lost 1, with 12 bases in between. Germline CDR1 and CDR2: SQVTM and ANQGSEA. CDR3 residues: CSVTGLTAKNIQYF. The CDR3, as DNA: TGCAGCGTTACCGGGCTCACCGCCAAAAACATTCAGTACTTC.

This clonotype was picked up many times. The V and J genes are TRBV28 and TRBJ2-7; 7 bases are a match to TRBD2. Trimming at V came to 6 bases and at J to 0 bases, leaving 8 bases not matched to a gene. The CDR3 totals 15 residues. Per germline, CDR1 MDHEN and CDR2 SYDVKM. The CDR3 DNA reads TGTGCCAGCAGCCAAAACGGGGGGAGCTCCTACGAGCAGTACTTC. It specifies CASSQNGGSSYEQYF.

There are many counts of this clonotype. The chain combines TRBV5-1 with TRBJ2-5; 8 positions match TRBD1. CDR1 is SGHRS, CDR2 YFSETQ, per germline. The CDR3 loop spans 13 amino acids. V trimming: 4 bases; J trimming: 5 bases; junction bases outside the gene matches: 4. CDR3 protein: CASSQGAGETQYF. CDR3 DNA sequence: TGCGCCAGCAGCCAGGGGGCAGGGGAGACCCAGTACTTC. The full variable domain, rest sourced from reference TRBV5-1 and TRBJ2-5, is KAGVTQTPRYLIKTRGQQVTLSCSPISGHRSVSWYQQTPGQGLQFLFEYFSETQRNKGNFPGRFSGRQFSNSRSEMNVSTLELGDSALYLCASSQGAGETQYFGPGTRLLVL.

This clonotype was seen ten or more times. V is TRBV2 and J is TRBJ2-1, with D hard to call. The CDR3 runs to 13 residues. Trimming removed 3 bases at V and 10 bases at J, with 13 bases between. Germline V lookup: CDR1 SNHLY, CDR2 FYNNEI. The CDR3 nucleotides read TGTGCCAGCAGTGACAGATTAGCCGACGAGCAGTTCTTC. As protein: CASSDRLADEQFF.

The table lists this clonotype with many counts. The chain couples TRBV6-2 or TRBV6-3 to TRBJ1-1, with 7 bases identical to TRBD1. V trimming: 5 bases; J trimming: 10 bases; junction bases outside the gene matches: 19. This CDR3 has 16 amino acids. Germline lookup yields CDR1 MNHEY and CDR2 SVGEGT. In nucleotides, the CDR3 is TGTGCCAGCAGTCTACAGGGCGGACGGCTCCAGGGGGGAGCTTTCTTT. This codes for CASSLQGGRLQGGAFF.

The V call is TRBV12-3 or TRBV12-4, the J call TRBJ2-1; D is possibly TRBD1 (5 bases). The CDR3 extends over 11 amino acids. V dropped 5 bases and J dropped 10 bases, with 9 bases sitting between them. The CDR3 DNA is TGTGCCAGCAGTCTCAGGGTCGAGCAGTTCTTC. Protein product: CASSLRVEQFF.

This clonotype was picked up many times. The chain uses TRBV7-9 and TRBJ1-1; D gene uncertain. CDR3 length equals 12 residues. Germline lookup yields CDR1 SEHNR and CDR2 FQNEAQ (reference sequence). V dropped 6 bases and J dropped 8 bases, with 13 bases sitting between them. The CDR3 DNA reads TGTGCCAGCAGTGTCGCGGGCGGGGAAGCTTTCTTT. It yields the protein CASSVAGGEAFF.

The chain recombines TRBV7-8 with TRBJ1-3, with D possibly being TRBD1 (5 bases). V lost 1 base, J lost 0 bases, and 10 bases lay in between. This CDR3 contains 16 residues. The V gene's germline CDR1 is SGHVS and CDR2 FQNEAQ. The CDR3 region has the DNA TGTGCCAGCAGCTTAGGGAGGGGCCGCTCTGGAAACACCATATATTTT. Its translation: CASSLGRGRSGNTIYF.

This clonotype has at least ten counts. The V gene is TRBV28, the J gene TRBJ2-1; TRBD1 agrees at 10 bases. J lost 3 bases, V lost 5 bases, and 1 base had no gene match. This CDR3 comprises 14 residues. Germline assignment: CDR1 MDHEN and CDR2 SYDVKM. The CDR3 sequence is CASSRTGGYNEQFF. The DNA of the CDR3 is TGTGCCAGCAGTCGGACAGGGGGCTACAATGAGCAGTTCTTC.

This chain joins TRBV7-6 and TRBJ2-2; 7 nucleotides line up with TRBD1. The CDR3 sequence is 17 residues long. J lost 2 bases, V lost 1 base, and 7 bases had no gene match. Germline-derived CDR1 and CDR2 are SGHVS and FNYEAQ. The CDR3 spells CASSLVKRQGNTGELFF. CDR3 nucleotides: TGTGCCAGCAGCTTAGTGAAAAGACAGGGTAACACCGGGGAGCTGTTTTTT.

This clonotype occurred many times. The chain combines TRBV10-2 with TRBJ2-5; possibly TRBD1 for D (5 bases). This CDR3 has 14 residues. CDR1 and CDR2 from the germline V gene are WSHSY and SAAADI. Trimming left V 4 bases short and J 5 bases short, with 14 bases between. This CDR3 reads CASSVGRVGETQYF. The CDR3 region has the DNA TGCGCCAGCAGTGTGGGCAGGGTGGGGGAGACCCAGTACTTC.

The chain couples TRBV6-1 to TRBJ2-2; 8 bases align to TRBD2. In germline, CDR1 is MNHNS, CDR2 SASEGT. V lost 8 bases to trimming and J lost 0 bases; unmatched junction nucleotides: 8. This CDR3 has 16 residues. The CDR3 here is CASGTGGPPNTGELFF. CDR3 DNA sequence: TGTGCCAGCGGCACGGGAGGGCCACCGAACACCGGGGAGCTGTTTTTT.

The chain links TRBV11-2 to TRBJ2-2; D gene unclear. The CDR3 is made up of 15 amino acids. Germline V gives CDR1 SGHAT, CDR2 FQNNGV. The V gene lost 4 bases and the J gene lost 6 bases, with 15 bases spanning the gap. CDR3 sequence reads: CASSSPRHGSGELFF. The CDR3 coding sequence is TGTGCCAGCAGCTCGCCCAGGCATGGTTCCGGGGAGCTGTTTTTT. Full variable domain (rest looked up from reference TRBV11-2 and TRBJ2-2): EAGVAQSPRYKIIEKRQSVAFWCNPISGHATLYWYQQILGQGPKLLIQFQNNGVVDDSQLPKDRFSAERLKGVDSTLKIQPAKLEDSAVYLCASSSPRHGSGELFFGEGSRLTVL.

The sample holds a few counts of this clonotype. The rearrangement uses TRBV6-1 and TRBJ1-3, with D perhaps TRBD1 (5 bases). V was pared by 7 bases and J by 3 bases, with 13 bases between. The V gene's germline CDR1 is MNHNS and CDR2 SASEGT. The CDR3 covers 14 residues. The CDR3 is CASMGESYGNTIYF. CDR3 DNA sequence: TGTGCCAGCATGGGGGAATCTTATGGAAACACCATATATTTT.

The V gene is TRBV6-1, the J gene TRBJ2-3; D ambiguous. This CDR3 has 16 residues. Trimming removed 2 bases from V and 4 bases from J, with 16 bases in between. Germline loops: CDR1 MNHNS, CDR2 SASEGT. Here the CDR3 reads CASSEWLTEVSDTQYF. Here the CDR3 DNA reads TGTGCCAGCAGTGAATGGTTAACAGAGGTTTCAGATACGCAGTATTTT.

This sequence joins TRBV24-1 and TRBJ2-7; D may be TRBD2 (6 bases). In germline, CDR1 is KGHDR, CDR2 SFDVKD. The CDR3 consists of 14 residues. V was trimmed by 9 bases and J by 0 bases, leaving 14 bases between them. The CDR3 protein is CATPVGGSSYEQYF. In DNA, the CDR3 is TGTGCCACCCCTGTTGGGGGGAGCTCCTACGAGCAGTACTTC.

This clonotype showed up just once. This chain links TRBV7-9 with TRBJ2-1, with a possible D match to TRBD1 (6 bases). Trimming stripped 3 bases from V and 4 bases from J, with 13 bases between. Germline V lookup: CDR1 SEHNR, CDR2 FQNEAQ (reference sequence). This CDR3 has 15 amino acids. CDR3 amino acids: CASSFLAGEYNEQFF. In nucleotides, the CDR3 is TGTGCCAGCAGCTTCTTGGCAGGGGAGTACAATGAGCAGTTCTTC.

This clonotype was recorded at least ten times. The V gene is TRBV4-2, the J gene TRBJ2-7; no clear D. Trimming removed 0 bases from V and 0 bases from J, with 9 bases in between. This CDR3 comprises 15 residues. Germline CDR1 and CDR2: LGHNA and YNFKEQ. For the CDR3, the DNA is TGTGCCAGCAGCCAAGATAGGCGTAGCTCCTACGAGCAGTACTTC. This translates into CASSQDRRSSYEQYF.

The chain joins TRBV20-1 to TRBJ1-5, with D perhaps TRBD1 (6 bases). The CDR3 is 13 residues long. The germline V and J ends were trimmed by 3 bases and 4 bases, with 10 bases remaining between them. Germline-derived CDR1 and CDR2 are DFQATT and SNEGSKA (reference sequence). The DNA for the CDR3 is TGCAGTGCTAGTACAGGGATTAATCAGCCCCAGCATTTT. Protein: CSASTGINQPQHF.

The chain has TRBV4-1 and TRBJ1-1; D remains ambiguous. CDR1 is MGHRA, CDR2 YSYEKL, per germline. With 2 bases removed from V and 7 bases from J, the gap between germline ends came to 23 bases. The CDR3 runs to 17 residues. The CDR3 bases are TGCGCCAGCAGCCAACTACCGCGGGCTGCTGGTTTCGGTGAAGCTTTCTTT. Translation gives CASSQLPRAAGFGEAFF.

This clonotype came up many times. The chain employs TRBV5-6 and TRBJ1-1; unclear D gene. V was pared by 5 bases and J by 2 bases, with 10 bases between. In germline, CDR1 is SGHDT, CDR2 YYEEEE. This CDR3 is 13 amino acids long. The DNA for the CDR3 is TGTGCCAGCAGGCGTGGGGTAAACACTGAAGCTTTCTTT. Translated: CASRRGVNTEAFF. Drawing the rest from reference TRBV5-6 and TRBJ1-1, the complete variable domain is DAGVTQSPTHLIKTRGQQVTLRCSPKSGHDTVSWYQQALGQGPQFIFQYYEEEERQRGNFPDRFSGHQFPNYSSELNVNALLLGDSALYLCASRRGVNTEAFFGQGTRLTVV.